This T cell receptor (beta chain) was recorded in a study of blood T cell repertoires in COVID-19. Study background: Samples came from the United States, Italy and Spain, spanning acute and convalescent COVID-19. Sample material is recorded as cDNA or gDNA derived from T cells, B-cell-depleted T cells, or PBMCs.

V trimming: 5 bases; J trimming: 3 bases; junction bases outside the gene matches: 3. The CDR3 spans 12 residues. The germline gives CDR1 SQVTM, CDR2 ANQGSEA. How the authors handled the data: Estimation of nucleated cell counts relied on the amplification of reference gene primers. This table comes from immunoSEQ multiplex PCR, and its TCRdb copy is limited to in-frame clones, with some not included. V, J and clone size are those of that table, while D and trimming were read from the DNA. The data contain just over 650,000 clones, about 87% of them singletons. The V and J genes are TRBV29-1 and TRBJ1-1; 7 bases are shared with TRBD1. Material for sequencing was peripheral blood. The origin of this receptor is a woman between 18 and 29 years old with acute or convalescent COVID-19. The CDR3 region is CSVHQGDTEAFF. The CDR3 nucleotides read TGCAGCGTTCATCAGGGGGACACTGAAGCTTTCTTT.